This T cell receptor beta chain comes out of a study of shared clonotypes between healthy human individuals (dated by TCRdb to 2020 to 2021). About the investigation overall: The cohort included three men and a couple of women between 18 and 49 years of age. For each donor, CD4 naive and CD4 memory were each run on three plates, CD8 naive on two plates, and CD8 memory on one plate. Blood TCR repertoires of roughly five healthy adults were deeply sequenced to estimate repertoire size and the extent of clonotype sharing between individuals. Different laboratories and diverse techniques were used to prepare libraries and sequence TCR repertoires, to increase sequencing depth and limit assay-specific biases. Each donor's leukapheresis produced roughly between roughly 0.9 and 8.9 billion PBMCs.

The donors were healthy, HIV-negative adults who had no recently reported acute infections or vaccinations. Every donor was a Caucasian adult living in Nashville, Tennessee, USA. Magnetic negative selection was used to enrich CD4+ T cells, after which naive cells were positively selected on CD45RA and the negative fraction became the memory subset. Blood was obtained by leukapheresis, after which PBMCs were separated by Ficoll-Histopaque density gradient centrifugation and cryopreserved in liquid nitrogen vapor phase. Analytical flow cytometry was used to check the purity and quantity of every magnetically sorted T cell population. Genomic DNA was isolated from each sorted fraction and quantified by UV absorbance on a Nanodrop 2000c. From the cysteine through the phenylalanine, the CDR3 covers 14 amino acids. CDR3 DNA only is kept here, 42 bases in frame from base 1. V sheds 3 bases and J sheds 1 base, leaving 7 bases between their ends. CDR1 and CDR2, per the germline V gene, are LGHNT and FRNRAP.

Comment on this clone: Its antigen is still unknown. The input lacks base qualities; no much larger clone sits a single base away.

On the study overall, not on this receptor specifically: Rarefaction of sorted-subset datasets indicated incomplete sequencing despite the large sequencing depth. Sampling was restricted to blood, and TCR repertoires in tissue are likely to differ from TCR repertoires in blood. Naive subsets generally had larger estimated clonotype richness than memory subsets did. Pairwise subsampling led to the expectation that sequencing depth would affect the degree of clonotype sharing among donors. Because the study included only a small number of donors, the genetic and exposure-history diversity represented was limited. Across a few donors, approximately 4.6% of naive CD4, approximately 4% of naive CD8, about 2.3% of memory CD4, and over 0.35% of memory CD8 clonotypes were shared. Compared with non-shared clonotypes, the clonotypes found in all four sorted-subset donors had higher generation probabilities.

Using the deep immunoSEQ assay, TCR CDR3 regions were amplified from genomic DNA by multiplex PCR. Genomic DNA extracted from each cell subset was distributed evenly over all wells of several immunoSEQ 96-well plates, and each plate served as one replicate. Each replicate PCR for sorted subsets received around 200 ng genomic DNA, equal to about 30,000 T cell genomes. Purified libraries were measured with a Qubit 3.0 fluorometer, size-checked on a Bioanalyzer 2100, and measured again with the KAPA Library Quantification kit. Every immunoSEQ 96-well plate was sequenced on a separate single-read 150-cycle Illumina NextSeq 550 flow cell. Per the authors' processing: The immunoSEQ output contained only junctional sequences without quality scores, so filtering could not match that applied to full-length reads. Sequences were annotated with PyIR, a Python wrapper for IgBLAST v1.9, and V/J genes and CDR3 were assigned using IMGT germline references. Reads with weak V/J assignments (E-value above 1e-6), missing CDR3, stop codons, out-of-frame junctions, or ambiguous translated residues were removed. V3J clonotypes were defined as sequences sharing an identical inferred V gene, J gene, and CDR3 amino acid sequence. Percentage overlap between repertoires was computed as shared unique clonotypes divided by the size of the smaller repertoire. RTK rarefaction, the Chao1 estimator, and Recon v2.1 estimates of unobserved clonotypes were used to assess repertoire richness. Generation probabilities for all TCRbeta clonotypes obtained by the gDNA method from a handful of donors were computed using OLGA. TCRdb took this table from immuneACCESS and kept in-frame rearrangements with V and J called. Such tables lack part of the clones; where checked against another copy, unresolved V genes explain under half of the gap, and the rest is unexplained. V and J calls and clone size are given by that table; D and trimming were obtained from the DNA. Here the sample has about 2 million clones; 90% to 95% occur a single time. The top ten clonotypes cover more than 0.1% of the sample.

The V and J segments used are TRBV12-5 and TRBJ1-5; no D segment can be confidently identified. This TCR derives from a man between 18 and 29 years old in good health. Sequencing input: naive CD4+ T cells sorted from blood. In light of the paper, this sample's cell subset or site label describes: CD45RA+ positively selected. This receptor has the CDR3 CASGFGESNQPQHF. The DNA reads TGTGCTAGTGGTTTTGGGGAGAGCAATCAGCCCCAGCATTTT.